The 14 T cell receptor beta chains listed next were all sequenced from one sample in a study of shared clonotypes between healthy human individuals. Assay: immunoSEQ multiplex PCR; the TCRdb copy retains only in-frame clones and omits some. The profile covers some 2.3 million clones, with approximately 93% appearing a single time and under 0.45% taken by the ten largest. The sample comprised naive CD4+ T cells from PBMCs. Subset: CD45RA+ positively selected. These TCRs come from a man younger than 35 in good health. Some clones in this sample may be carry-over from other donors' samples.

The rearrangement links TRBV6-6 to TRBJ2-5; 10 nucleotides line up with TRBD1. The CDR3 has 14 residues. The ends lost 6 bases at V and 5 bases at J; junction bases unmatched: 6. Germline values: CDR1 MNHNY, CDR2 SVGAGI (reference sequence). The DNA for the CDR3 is TGTGCCAGCAGCAAGACAGGGGGCTTGGAGACCCAGTACTTC. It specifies CASSKTGGLETQYF.

CDR3 DNA: TGTGCCAGCAAGGGGTACGTGGTAACTGGGGCCAACGTCCTGACTTTC. It yields the protein CASKGYVVTGANVLTF. This chain links TRBV4-2 with TRBJ2-6, with a tentative D call TRBD1 (5 bases). Trimming left V 7 bases short and J 2 bases short, with 15 bases between. Germline V gene sequence: CDR1 LGHNA, CDR2 YNFKEQ. The CDR3 runs 16 residues.

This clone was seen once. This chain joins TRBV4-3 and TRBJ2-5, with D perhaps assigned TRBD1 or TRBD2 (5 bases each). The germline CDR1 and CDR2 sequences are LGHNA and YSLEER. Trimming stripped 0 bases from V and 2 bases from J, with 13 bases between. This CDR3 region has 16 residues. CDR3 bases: TGCGCCAGCAGCCAAGACAGGTGGGGGTTGCAAGAGACCCAGTACTTC. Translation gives CASSQDRWGLQETQYF.

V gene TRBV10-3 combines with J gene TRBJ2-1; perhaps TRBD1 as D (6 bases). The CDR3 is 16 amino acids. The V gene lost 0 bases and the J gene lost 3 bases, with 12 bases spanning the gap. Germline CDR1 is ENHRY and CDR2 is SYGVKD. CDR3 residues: CAISESTRGDYNEQFF. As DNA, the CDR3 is TGTGCCATCAGTGAGTCGACCAGGGGTGACTACAATGAGCAGTTCTTC.

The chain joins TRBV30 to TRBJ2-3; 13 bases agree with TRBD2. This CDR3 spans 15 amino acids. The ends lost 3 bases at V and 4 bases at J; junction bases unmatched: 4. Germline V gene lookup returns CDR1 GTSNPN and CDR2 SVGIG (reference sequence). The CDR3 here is CAWRPGLAGSDTQYF. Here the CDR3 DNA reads TGTGCCTGGAGACCGGGACTAGCGGGATCAGATACGCAGTATTTT.

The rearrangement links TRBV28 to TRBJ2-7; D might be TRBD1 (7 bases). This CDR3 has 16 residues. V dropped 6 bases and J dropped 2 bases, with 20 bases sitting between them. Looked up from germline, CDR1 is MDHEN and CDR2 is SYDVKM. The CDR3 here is CASSPGGRGSAYEQYF. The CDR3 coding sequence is TGTGCCAGCAGCCCCGGGGGCAGGGGGTCAGCCTACGAGCAGTACTTC.

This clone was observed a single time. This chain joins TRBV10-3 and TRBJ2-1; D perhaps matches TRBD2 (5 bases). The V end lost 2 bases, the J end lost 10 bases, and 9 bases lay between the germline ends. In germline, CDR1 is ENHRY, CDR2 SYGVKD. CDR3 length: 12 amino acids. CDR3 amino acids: CAISERTGEQFF. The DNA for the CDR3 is TGTGCCATCAGTGAGAGGACGGGGGAGCAGTTCTTC.

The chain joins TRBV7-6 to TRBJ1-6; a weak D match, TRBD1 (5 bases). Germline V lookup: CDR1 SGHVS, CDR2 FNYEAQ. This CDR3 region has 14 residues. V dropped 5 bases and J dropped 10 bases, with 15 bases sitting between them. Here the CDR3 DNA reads TGTGCCAGCAGCCGGGGCAGGGTCGGCTCACCCCTCCACTTT. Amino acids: CASSRGRVGSPLHF.

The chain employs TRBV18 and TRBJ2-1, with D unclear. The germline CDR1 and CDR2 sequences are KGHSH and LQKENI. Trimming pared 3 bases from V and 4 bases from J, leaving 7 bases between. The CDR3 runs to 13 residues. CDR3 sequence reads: CASSPRIYNEQFF. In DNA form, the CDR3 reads TGTGCCAGCTCACCGCGAATATACAATGAGCAGTTCTTC.

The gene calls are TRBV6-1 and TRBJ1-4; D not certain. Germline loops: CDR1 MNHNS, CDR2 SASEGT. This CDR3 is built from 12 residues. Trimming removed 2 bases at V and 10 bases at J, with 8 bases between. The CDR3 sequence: CASSESGRKLFF. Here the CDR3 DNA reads TGTGCCAGCAGTGAATCGGGCAGAAAACTGTTTTTT.

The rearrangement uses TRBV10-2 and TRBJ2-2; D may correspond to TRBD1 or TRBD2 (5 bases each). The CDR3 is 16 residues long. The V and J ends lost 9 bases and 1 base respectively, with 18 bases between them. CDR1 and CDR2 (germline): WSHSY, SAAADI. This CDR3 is CASSRGSGWNTGELFF. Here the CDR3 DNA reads TGCGCCAGTTCCCGAGGGTCAGGGTGGAACACCGGGGAGCTGTTTTTT.

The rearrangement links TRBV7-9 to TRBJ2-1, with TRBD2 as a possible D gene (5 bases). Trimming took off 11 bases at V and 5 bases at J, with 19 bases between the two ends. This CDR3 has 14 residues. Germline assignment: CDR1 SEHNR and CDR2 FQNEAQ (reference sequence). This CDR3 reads CAGGTWFSNNEQFF. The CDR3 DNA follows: TGTGCCGGAGGAACCTGGTTTTCCAACAATGAGCAGTTCTTC.

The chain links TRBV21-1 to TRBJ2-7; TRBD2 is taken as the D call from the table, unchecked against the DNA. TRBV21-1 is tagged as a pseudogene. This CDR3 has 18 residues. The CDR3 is CASSKAGLAGRDSYEQYF. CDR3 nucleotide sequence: TGTGCCAGCAGCAAAGCTGGGCTAGCGGGAAGGGATTCCTACGAGCAGTACTTC.

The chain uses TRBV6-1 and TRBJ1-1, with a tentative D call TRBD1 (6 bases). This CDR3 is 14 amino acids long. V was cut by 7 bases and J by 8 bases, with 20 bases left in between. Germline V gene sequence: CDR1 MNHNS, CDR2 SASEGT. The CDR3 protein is CASTRPRTVPEAFF. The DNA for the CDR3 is TGTGCCAGCACCCGACCTCGGACAGTCCCCGAAGCTTTCTTT.